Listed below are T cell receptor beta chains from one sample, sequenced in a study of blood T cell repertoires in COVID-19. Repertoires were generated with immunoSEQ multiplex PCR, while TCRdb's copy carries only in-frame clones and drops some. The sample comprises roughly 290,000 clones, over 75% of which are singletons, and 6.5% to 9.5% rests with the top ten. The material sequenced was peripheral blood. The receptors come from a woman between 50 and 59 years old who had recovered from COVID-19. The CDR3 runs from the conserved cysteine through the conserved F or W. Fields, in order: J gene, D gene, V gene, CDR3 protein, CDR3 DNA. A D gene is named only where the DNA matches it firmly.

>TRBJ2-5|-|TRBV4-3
CASSQDIRETQYF
TGCGCCAGCAGCCAAGATATCAGGGAGACCCAGTACTTC
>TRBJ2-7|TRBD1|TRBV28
CASSSSHRGYEQYF
TGTGCCAGCAGTTCCTCACACAGGGGCTACGAGCAGTACTTC
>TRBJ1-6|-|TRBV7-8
CASSFGRGGAPLHF
TGTGCCAGCAGCTTCGGTAGGGGAGGAGCACCCCTCCACTTT
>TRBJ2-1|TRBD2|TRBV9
CASSVGAGGLHSYNEQFF
TGTGCCAGCAGCGTAGGGGCGGGGGGCCTCCATTCCTACAATGAGCAGTTCTTC
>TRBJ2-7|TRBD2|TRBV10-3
CAISELHARTSGGIYEQYF
TGTGCCATCAGTGAGTTACACGCCCGGACTAGCGGGGGGATCTACGAGCAGTACTTC
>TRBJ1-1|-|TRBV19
CASSPTIQGTQAFF
TGTGCCAGTAGTCCTACAATTCAGGGAACTCAGGCTTTCTTT
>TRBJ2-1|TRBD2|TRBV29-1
CSAGGTSGNEQFF
TGCAGCGCCGGAGGGACTAGCGGCAATGAGCAGTTCTTC
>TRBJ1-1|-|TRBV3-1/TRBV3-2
CASSQGHVGKGEAFF
TGTGCCAGCAGCCAAGGACACGTGGGTAAGGGGGAAGCTTTCTTT
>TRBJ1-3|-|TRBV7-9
CASSSGGSGNTIYF
TGTGCCAGCAGCTCCGGGGGATCTGGAAACACCATATATTTT
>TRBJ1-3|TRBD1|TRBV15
CATSRVRGLGNTIYF
TGTGCCACCAGCAGAGTTAGGGGGCTTGGAAACACCATATATTTT
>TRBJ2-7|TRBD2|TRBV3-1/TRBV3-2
CASSHAPGTSNEQYF
TGTGCCAGCAGCCATGCTCCCGGGACTAGCAACGAGCAGTACTTC
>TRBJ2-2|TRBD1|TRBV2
CASRGPTGAGELFF
TGTGCCAGCAGGGGCCCTACAGGGGCCGGGGAGCTGTTTTTT
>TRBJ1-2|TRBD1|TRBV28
CASSRGQGGGYTF
TGTGCCAGCAGTCGCGGACAGGGGGGTGGCTACACCTTC
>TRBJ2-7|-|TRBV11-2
CASSLGPGESSYEQYF
TGTGCCAGCAGCTTAGGACCAGGGGAGAGCTCCTACGAGCAGTACTTC
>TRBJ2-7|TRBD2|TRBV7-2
CASRPAGGYEQYF
TGTGCCAGCAGACCCGCGGGGGGCTACGAGCAGTACTTC
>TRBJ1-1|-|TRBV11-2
CASSLFGTEAFF
TGTGCCAGCAGCTTATTTGGTACAGAAGCTTTCTTT
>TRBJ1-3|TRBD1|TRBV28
CASLQGGSGNTIYF
TGTGCCAGCCTCCAGGGGGGCTCTGGAAACACCATATATTTT